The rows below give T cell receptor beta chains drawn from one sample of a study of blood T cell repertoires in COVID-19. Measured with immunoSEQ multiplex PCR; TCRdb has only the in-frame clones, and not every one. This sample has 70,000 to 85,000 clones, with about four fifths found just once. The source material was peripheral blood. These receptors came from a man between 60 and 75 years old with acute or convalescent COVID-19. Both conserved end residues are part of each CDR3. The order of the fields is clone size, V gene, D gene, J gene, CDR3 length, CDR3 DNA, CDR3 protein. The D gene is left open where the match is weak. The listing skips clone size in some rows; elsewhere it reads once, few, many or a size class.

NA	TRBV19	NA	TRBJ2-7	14	TGTGCCAGTAGTATAGGTGGGGCCGTCGACGAGCAGTACTTC	CASSIGGAVDEQYF
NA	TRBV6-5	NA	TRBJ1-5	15	TGTGCCAGCAGTTCGACACTCTCAGGGCGTCAGCCCCAGCATTTT	CASSSTLSGRQPQHF
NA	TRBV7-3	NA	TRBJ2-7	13	TGTGCCAGCAGCTCCCTCAGGGGATACGAGCAGTACTTC	CASSSLRGYEQYF
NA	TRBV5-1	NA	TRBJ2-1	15	TGCGCCAGCAGCAAGGGAGGGGACAGGATCAATGAGCAGTTCTTC	CASSKGGDRINEQFF
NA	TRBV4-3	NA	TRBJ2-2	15	TGCGCCAGCAGCCAATGGACATCGAACACCGGGGAGCTGTTTTTT	CASSQWTSNTGELFF
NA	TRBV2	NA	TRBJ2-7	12	TGTGCCAGCAGTGAAGAGCTAGCGATACAGTACTTC	CASSEELAIQYF
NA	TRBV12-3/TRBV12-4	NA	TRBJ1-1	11	TGTGCCAGCAGTGGATACAGGGAAGCTTTCTTT	CASSGYREAFF
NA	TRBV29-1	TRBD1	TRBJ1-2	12	TGCAGCGTGCCCCAGGGGGCTTATGGCTACACCTTC	CSVPQGAYGYTF
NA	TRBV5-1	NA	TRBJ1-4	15	TGCGCCAGCAGGCCGAACAGGGCCCTCTATGAAAAACTGTTTTTT	CASRPNRALYEKLFF
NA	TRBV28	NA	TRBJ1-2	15	TGTGCCAGCAGTTCCTCCGGCCCCAGGAGGGGTGGCTACACCTTC	CASSSSGPRRGGYTF
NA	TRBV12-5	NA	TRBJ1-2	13	TGTGCTAGTGGGGAAAGGGGATACTATGGCTACACCTTC	CASGERGYYGYTF
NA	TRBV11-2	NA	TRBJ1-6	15	TGTGCCAGCAGCTTAAGGCTCACAGGAGATTCACCCCTCCACTTT	CASSLRLTGDSPLHF
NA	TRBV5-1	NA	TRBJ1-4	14	TGCGCCAGCAGCTTGACGGGAGCGGGTGAAAAACTGTTTTTT	CASSLTGAGEKLFF
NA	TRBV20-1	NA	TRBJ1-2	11	TGCAGTGCTAGAGATTTCGGGGGCTACACCTTC	CSARDFGGYTF
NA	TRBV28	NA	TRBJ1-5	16	TGTGCCAGCAGTTTCCCGGGGGGAACCCTCAATCAGCCCCAGCATTTT	CASSFPGGTLNQPQHF
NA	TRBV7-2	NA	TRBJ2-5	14	TGTGCCAGCAGCTCAGGGGTGGGGCGGGAGACCCAGTACTTC	CASSSGVGRETQYF
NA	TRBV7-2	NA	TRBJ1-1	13	TGTGCCAGCAGCTTTCAAACAGGCTCTGTAGCTTTCTTT	CASSFQTGSVAFF
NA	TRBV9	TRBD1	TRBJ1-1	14	TGTGCCAGCAGCGTAGCAGGGGGCTTGGGTGAAGCTTTCTTT	CASSVAGGLGEAFF
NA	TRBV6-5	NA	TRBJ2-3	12	TGTGCCAGCACCTACAGGGCAGATACGCAGTATTTT	CASTYRADTQYF
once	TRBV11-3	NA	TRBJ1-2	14	TGTGCCAGCAGGGTACACAATACCAACTATGGCTACACCTTC	CASRVHNTNYGYTF
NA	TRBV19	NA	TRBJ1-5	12	TGTGCCAGTACTTTCCGGGATCAGCCCCAGCATTTT	CASTFRDQPQHF
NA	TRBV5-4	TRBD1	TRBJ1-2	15	TGTGCCAGCAGCCCGGGGACAGGGGGGATCTATGGCTACACCTTC	CASSPGTGGIYGYTF
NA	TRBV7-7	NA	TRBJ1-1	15	TGTGCTAGCAGCTCATGGATGGGAGGCGACACTAAAGCTTTCTTT	CASSSWMGGDTKAFF
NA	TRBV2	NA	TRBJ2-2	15	TGTGCCAGCAGTGAAATGGGAGAACAGACCGGGGAGCTGTTTTTT	CASSEMGEQTGELFF
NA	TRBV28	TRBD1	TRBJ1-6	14	TGTGCCAGTCACCCGACAGGGGCAGGTTCACCCCTCCACTTT	CASHPTGAGSPLHF
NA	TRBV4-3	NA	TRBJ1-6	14	TGCGCCAGCAGCCAAGCGGTTGGTAATTCACCCCTCCACTTT	CASSQAVGNSPLHF